Listed here are 6 T cell receptor beta chains from one sample, sequenced in a study of T cell repertoires in cytomegalovirus infection. Each CDR3 protein gets one entry after TCRdb re-called the reads with MiXCR. This table holds approximately 910,000 distinct CDR3 sequences, approximately 32% found once. The antigens for these receptors are not known. The material sequenced was cultured CD8+ T cells from PBMCs, taken from culture after CMV antigen stimulation. The receptors originated from a human donor in good health (CMV status not recorded). Some clones in this sample may be carry-over from other donors' samples.

This chain connects TRBV28 to TRBJ1-1, with a possible D match to TRBD1 (5 bases). This CDR3 spans 14 amino acids. Looked up from germline, CDR1 is MDHEN and CDR2 is SYDVKM. V lost 6 bases, J lost 1 base, and 12 bases lay in between. In DNA form, the CDR3 reads TGTGCCAGCAGACAGGCGGGAAGGAACACTGAAGCTTTCTTT. This translates into CASRQAGRNTEAFF.

The chain joins TRBV5-6 to TRBJ2-7, with 9 bases matching TRBD2. Germline V gene sequence: CDR1 SGHDT, CDR2 YYEEEE. This CDR3 contains 16 residues. CDR3 DNA: TGTGCCAGCAGTTTGGGCCTTGCGGGGGGGCCCCACGAGCAGTACGTC. Amino acids: CASSLGLAGGPHEQYV.

This clonotype was observed once. The genes are TRBV19 and TRBJ2-1; D is unresolved. The germline CDR1 and CDR2 sequences are LNHDA and SQIVND (reference sequence). The V end lost 7 bases, the J end lost 9 bases, and 13 bases lay between the germline ends. This CDR3 has 12 amino acids. The CDR3 loop reads CASTLPNGEQFF. CDR3 bases: TGTGCCAGTACCCTCCCAAATGGTGAGCAGTTCTTC.

A note on this clonotype: This may arise from a read error, as a much more abundant clone is one base away. The chain uses TRBV7-6 and TRBJ2-3; 9 positions match TRBD2. CDR3 length: 14 amino acids. J gave up 5 bases and V 3 bases, and 3 bases lay outside the gene matches. From germline, CDR1 is SGHVS and CDR2 FNYEAQ. The CDR3 sequence: CASSFAGGRDTQYF. Written as DNA, the CDR3 is TGTGCCAGCAGCTTCGCGGGGGGGCGAGATACGCAGTATTTT.

The chain combines TRBV27 with TRBJ2-3; the D gene is possibly TRBD2 (6 bases). Germline CDR1 MNHEY, CDR2 SMNVEV (reference sequence). The CDR3 extends over 14 amino acids. Trimming removed 2 bases from V and 4 bases from J, with 10 bases in between. Here the CDR3 DNA reads TGTGCCAGCAGTTTAGCTAGCGAGGCAGATACGCAGTATTTT. This codes for CASSLASEADTQYF.

This clonotype showed up just a few times. CDR3 DNA sequence: TGTGCCAGCAGCCTGTGGGTGGGCACAGGGGACTACGAGCAGTACGTC. As protein: CASSLWVGTGDYEQYV. The chain has TRBV7-9 and TRBJ2-7; 7 bases fit TRBD1. Germline values: CDR1 SEHNR, CDR2 FQNEAQ (reference sequence). There are 16 residues in the CDR3. V lost 5 bases, J lost 3 bases, and 13 bases stayed unmatched.